This T cell receptor beta chain was captured by sequencing in a study of T cells in Graves' hyperthyroidism and ophthalmopathy. On this clonotype: The antigen is undetermined.

Diagnosis relied on clinical symptoms, serum thyroxine and TRAb, thyroid ultrasound and orbital computed tomography. Fresh 10 ml peripheral blood yielded PBMCs. Overall study findings and caveats: Most clonotypes expanded in the thyroid (above 0.001) were also present in blood. Ophthalmopathy was identified by the model a median 6.5 months ahead of onset.

Using RNA transcripts as the source, TCR beta CDR3 regions were amplified. During a first-round RT-PCR of the TCR CDR3, the HTBI primer set was used. MiXCR, run by TCRdb on the multiplex PCR reads, gives a single entry per CDR3 protein. This table has approximately 690,000 distinct CDR3 sequences, less than 25% appearing once. The sample was blood. This clonotype was obtained from a man under 40 with Graves' ophthalmopathy.

The CDR3: CASSPPGQGKQFF. The CDR3 DNA is TGTGCCAGCAGCCCTCCGGGACAGGGCAAGCAGTTCTTC. The chain uses TRBV13 and TRBJ2-1, with 9 bases that match TRBD1. Germline CDR1 and CDR2: PRHDT and FYEKMQ (reference sequence). The CDR3 runs 13 residues. With 5 bases clipped from V and 11 bases from J, the junction kept 7 bases outside the gene matches.